One and the same sample provided the 5 T cell receptor beta chains below, sequenced in a study of blood T cell repertoires in COVID-19. This table comes from immunoSEQ multiplex PCR, and its TCRdb copy is limited to in-frame clones, with some not included. Of over 200,000 clones listed, 75% to 90% were seen once; the top ten hold around 2%. Sequencing was performed on peripheral blood. These receptors were collected from a man younger than 40 who had recovered from COVID-19.

This clone has a handful of counts. This chain uses TRBV10-3 with TRBJ2-6; 9 nucleotides align to TRBD1. J was trimmed by 2 bases and V by 4 bases; bases with no gene match: 6. Looked up from germline, CDR1 is ENHRY and CDR2 is SYGVKD. There are 17 residues in the CDR3. CDR3 amino acids: CAISGGQGLPGANVLTF. In DNA form, the CDR3 reads TGTGCCATCAGTGGGGGACAGGGACTTCCTGGGGCCAACGTCCTGACTTTC.

This chain joins TRBV7-9 and TRBJ2-7, with 7 nucleotides matching TRBD1. Unmatched junction bases numbered 3, after V lost 5 bases and J lost 5 bases. The CDR3 has 12 amino acids. The germline gives CDR1 SEHNR, CDR2 FQNEAQ (reference sequence). The DNA of the CDR3 is TGTGCCAGCAGCGACAGGGTCCACGAGCAGTACTTC. Translation: CASSDRVHEQYF.

V and J are TRBV5-1 and TRBJ1-2, with a weak D call TRBD1 (5 bases). The germline V gene encodes CDR1 SGHRS and CDR2 YFSETQ. This CDR3 region has 14 residues. Trimming shortened V by 6 bases and J by 0 bases, and 12 bases separated the two germline ends. CDR3 DNA: TGCGCCAGCACCCGGGGGGGAACTAACTATGGCTACACCTTC. Its protein product is CASTRGGTNYGYTF.

In this sample, this clone turned up a few times. This chain links TRBV7-2 with TRBJ1-2, with D maybe TRBD1 (5 bases). V was shortened by 2 bases and J by 8 bases, with 21 bases between the two germline ends. CDR1 and CDR2 (germline): SGHTA, FQGNSA. The CDR3 extends over 16 amino acids. The CDR3 protein is CASSLYLAGPPRGYTF. The CDR3 DNA follows: TGTGCCAGCAGCTTATATCTAGCGGGACCCCCGAGGGGCTACACCTTC.

The chain combines TRBV5-6 with TRBJ2-3; D is undetermined. Trimming took off 1 base at V and 1 base at J, with 19 bases between the two ends. CDR1 and CDR2 from the germline V gene are SGHDT and YYEEEE. The CDR3 extends over 18 amino acids. CDR3 in DNA: TGTGCCAGCAGCTTGACCGCGCGGCGGCAGCCCGGCACAGATACGCAGTATTTT. Protein sequence: CASSLTARRQPGTDTQYF.